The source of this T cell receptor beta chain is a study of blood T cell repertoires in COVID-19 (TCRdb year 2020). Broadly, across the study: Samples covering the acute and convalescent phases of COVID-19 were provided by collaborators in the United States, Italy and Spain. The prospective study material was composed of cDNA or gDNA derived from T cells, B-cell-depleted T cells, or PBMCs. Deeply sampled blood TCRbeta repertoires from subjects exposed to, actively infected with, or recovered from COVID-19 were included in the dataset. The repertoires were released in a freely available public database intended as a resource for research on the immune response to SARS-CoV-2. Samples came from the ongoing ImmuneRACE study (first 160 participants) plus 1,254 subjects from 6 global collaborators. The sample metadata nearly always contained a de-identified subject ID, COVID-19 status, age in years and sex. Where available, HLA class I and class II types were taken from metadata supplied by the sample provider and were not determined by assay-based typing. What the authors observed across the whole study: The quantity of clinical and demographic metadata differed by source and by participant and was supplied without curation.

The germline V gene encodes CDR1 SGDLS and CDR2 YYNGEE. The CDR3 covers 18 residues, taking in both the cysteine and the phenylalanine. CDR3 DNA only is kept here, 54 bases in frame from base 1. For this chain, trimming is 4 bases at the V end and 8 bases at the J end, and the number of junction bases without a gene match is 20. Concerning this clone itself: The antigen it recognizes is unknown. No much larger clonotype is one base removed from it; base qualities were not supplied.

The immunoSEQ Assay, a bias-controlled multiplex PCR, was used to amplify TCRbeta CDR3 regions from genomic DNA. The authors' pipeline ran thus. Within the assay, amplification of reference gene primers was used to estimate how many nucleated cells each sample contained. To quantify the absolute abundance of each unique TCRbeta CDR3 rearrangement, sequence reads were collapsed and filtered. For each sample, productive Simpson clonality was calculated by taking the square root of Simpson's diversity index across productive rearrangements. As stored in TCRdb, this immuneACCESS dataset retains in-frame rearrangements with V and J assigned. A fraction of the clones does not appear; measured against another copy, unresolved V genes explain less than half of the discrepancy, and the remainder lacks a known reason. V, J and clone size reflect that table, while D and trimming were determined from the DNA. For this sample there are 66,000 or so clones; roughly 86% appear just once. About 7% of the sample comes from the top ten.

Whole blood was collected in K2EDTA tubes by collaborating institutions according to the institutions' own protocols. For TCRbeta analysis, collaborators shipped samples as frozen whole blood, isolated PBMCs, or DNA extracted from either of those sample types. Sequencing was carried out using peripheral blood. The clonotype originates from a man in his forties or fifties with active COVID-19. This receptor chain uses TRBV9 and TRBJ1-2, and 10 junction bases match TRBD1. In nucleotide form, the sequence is TGTGCCAGCAGCCCTGGGACAGGGGCCGGGGGTGTTTTTCGAGGCTACACCTTC. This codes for CASSPGTGAGGVFRGYTF.